This TCR beta chain was identified during a study of blood T cells in healthy people across ages. This clonotype showed up just a few times. With a J-beta primer mix and a sample-barcoded 5' primer, a second PCR ran 7 to 11 cycles. Using its own MiXCR run on the 5' RACE reads, TCRdb lists one record per CDR3 protein. Among about a million distinct CDR3 sequences, around 49% were seen once, and the ten largest hold under 15%. Germline V CDR1 and CDR2: SEHNR, FQNEAQ (reference sequence). V gave up 2 bases and J gave up 1 base, with 14 bases separating them. The CDR3 contains 16 residues. The sample taken for sequencing was blood. This clonotype was obtained from a man aged 30-40 years in good health. The chain carries TRBV7-9 and TRBJ1-1; perhaps TRBD1 as D (5 bases). As DNA, the CDR3 is TGTGCCAGCAGCTTATCCTCAAGGGGTACGAACACTGAAGCTTTCTTT. This codes for CASSLSSRGTNTEAFF.